This T cell receptor (beta chain) was recovered during a study of cytomegalovirus exposure and HLA in healthy donors. For the study at large: Earlier sequencing of 200 million or so T cells yielded nearly 120 million unique TCR beta sequences. The Caucasian-associated ancestry cluster held roughly 78% of over 350 genotyped donors.

This PCR relied on a set of 60 Vbeta primers and 13 Jbeta primers. Assay used: immunoSEQ multiplex PCR; TCRdb lists only in-frame clones, some missing. The data contain 170,000 or so clones, about 78% of them singletons. Study conclusions and caveats: Some V segments, TRBV6-2 and TRBV6-3 among them, were indistinguishable and were therefore excluded. Analyzed later, association rates of TCRs varied across HLA loci, with DRB1 most and HLA-C fewest.

In regard to this clone: The antigen remains undetermined.

V lost 3 bases and J 0 bases, leaving 15 bases between the germline ends. The CDR3 sequence is 16 residues long. The V gene's germline CDR1 is SGHDN and CDR2 FVKESK. Sequencing used PBMCs. This sequence joins TRBV14 and TRBJ2-7; D remains unclear. This TCR came from a woman between 45 and 65 years old in good health and CMV-seropositive. DNA of the CDR3: TGTGCCAGCAGCCATTCGACTGCTCCGAGCTCCTACGAGCAGTACTTC. Protein product: CASSHSTAPSSYEQYF.